These 18 T cell receptor beta chains came from one sample sequenced in a study of shared clonotypes between healthy human individuals. Libraries were prepared by immunoSEQ multiplex PCR; TCRdb keeps only in-frame clonotypes and omits some of them. The sample lists a few hundred thousand clones, nearly 97% occurring once. Only CD45RO-negative cells positively selected for CCR7 counted as naive CD8 cells, so terminally differentiated effector memory CD45RA+ cells were excluded. Sequencing used naive CD8+ T cells sorted from blood. These receptor sequences come from a woman aged 30 to 39 in good health.

The J gene is TRBJ2-1, the V gene TRBV7-9; 7 positions agree with TRBD1. Germline CDR1 reads SEHNR; CDR2 reads FQNEAQ (reference sequence). The CDR3 has 14 amino acids. The V and J ends lost 5 bases and 7 bases, in that order; junction bases with no gene match: 8. The CDR3 bases are TGTGCCAGCAGCGGGGTCGACAGGGAAAATGAGCAGTTCTTC. Translation gives CASSGVDRENEQFF.

J is TRBJ1-1 and V is TRBV7-9; TRBD1 agrees at 9 bases. Germline V gene sequence: CDR1 SEHNR, CDR2 FQNEAQ (reference sequence). With 5 bases clipped from V and 4 bases from J, the junction kept 5 bases outside the gene matches. The CDR3 totals 14 residues. The CDR3 loop reads CASSPWTGVTEAFF. CDR3 bases: TGTGCCAGCAGCCCCTGGACAGGGGTCACTGAAGCTTTCTTT. Full variable domain (remainder filled in from reference TRBV7-9 and TRBJ1-1): DTGVSQNPRHKITKRGQNVTFRCDPISEHNRLYWYRQTLGQGPEFLTYFQNEAQLEKSRLLSDRFSAERPKGSFSTLEIQRTEQGDSAMYLCASSPWTGVTEAFFGQGTRLTVV.

The DNA for the CDR3 is TGTGCCAGCAGCCAAAAGGGTCGGCTGATCGTCGGCGAGCAGTACTTC. This translates into CASSQKGRLIVGEQYF. The rearrangement joins TRBV7-9 to TRBJ2-7; D gene ambiguous. CDR3 size: 16 residues. Germline V gene lookup returns CDR1 SEHNR and CDR2 FQNEAQ (reference sequence). V was cut by 5 bases and J by 6 bases, with 23 bases left in between. The variable domain in full, with the rest retrieved from reference TRBV7-9 and TRBJ2-7, is DTGVSQNPRHKITKRGQNVTFRCDPISEHNRLYWYRQTLGQGPEFLTYFQNEAQLEKSRLLSDRFSAERPKGSFSTLEIQRTEQGDSAMYLCASSQKGRLIVGEQYFGPGTRLTVT.

This chain uses TRBV19 with TRBJ1-1; D unclear. V was shortened by 10 bases and J by 0 bases, with 12 bases between the two germline ends. The CDR3 has 13 residues. Per germline, CDR1 LNHDA and CDR2 SQIVND (reference sequence). The CDR3 sequence is CATLQDMNTEAFF. The DNA of the CDR3 is TGTGCCACCCTCCAGGATATGAACACTGAAGCTTTCTTT.

The chain's CDR3 is CASSILGGGSYEQYF. CDR3 DNA sequence: TGTGCCAGCAGCATTCTGGGGGGGGGCTCCTACGAGCAGTACTTC. The chain uses TRBV27 and TRBJ2-7, with 7 nucleotides matching TRBD2. V lost 6 bases to trimming and J lost 0 bases; unmatched junction nucleotides: 8. CDR3 length: 15 residues. Germline V lookup: CDR1 MNHEY, CDR2 SMNVEV (reference sequence).

The chain links TRBV11-3 to TRBJ2-7; 8 nucleotides agree with TRBD2. Per the germline V gene, CDR1 is SGHNT and CDR2 is YENEEA. The CDR3 length is 15 residues. The junction had 9 bases not matched to a gene; V was cut back by 2 bases and J by 6 bases. This CDR3 is CASSLSGRKDSEQYF. The CDR3 nucleotides are TGTGCCAGCAGCTTAAGCGGGAGAAAGGATTCCGAGCAGTACTTC.

The V and J genes are TRBV19 and TRBJ2-3, with D uncertain. V was clipped by 6 bases and J by 2 bases, with 9 bases between them. The V gene's germline CDR1 is LNHDA and CDR2 SQIVND (reference sequence). The CDR3 is 13 residues long. In DNA form, the CDR3 reads TGTGCCAGTAGGTTGCAGAACACAGATACGCAGTATTTT. It yields the protein CASRLQNTDTQYF. The whole variable domain, remainder taken from reference TRBV19 and TRBJ2-3, is DGGITQSPKYLFRKEGQNVTLSCEQNLNHDAMYWYRQDPGQGLRLIYYSQIVNDFQKGDIAEGYSVSREKKESFPLTVTSAQKNPTAFYLCASRLQNTDTQYFGPGTRLTVL.

This rearrangement joins TRBV7-9 to TRBJ1-6, with D unresolved. Germline values: CDR1 SEHNR, CDR2 FQNEAQ (reference sequence). V was clipped by 4 bases and J by 7 bases, with 17 bases between them. The CDR3 sequence is 16 residues long. The DNA for the CDR3 is TGTGCCAGCAGCTATGAGGGATCCAAGGTGAATTCACCCCTCCACTTT. Translating it yields CASSYEGSKVNSPLHF.

The genes are TRBV27 and TRBJ2-1; D is perhaps TRBD2 (5 bases). CDR1 and CDR2 from the germline V gene are MNHEY and SMNVEV (reference sequence). This CDR3 is built from 15 residues. With 3 bases removed from V and 7 bases from J, the gap between germline ends came to 16 bases. For the CDR3, the DNA is TGTGCCAGCAGTTTTTATATTGGGAGTAGTAATGAGCAGTTCTTC. It is translated as CASSFYIGSSNEQFF.

The rearrangement joins TRBV5-6 to TRBJ1-2, with 10 nucleotides matching TRBD1. Germline V lookup: CDR1 SGHDT, CDR2 YYEEEE. The CDR3 has 15 residues. V was pared by 0 bases and J by 6 bases, with 5 bases of the junction left unmatched. The CDR3 region has the DNA TGTGCCAGCAGCTTGGGGGACAGGGGAGCTCATGGCTACACCTTC. Protein sequence: CASSLGDRGAHGYTF.

The rearrangement links TRBV5-1 to TRBJ2-1; 7 bases line up with TRBD2. With V trimmed by 3 bases and J by 6 bases, 3 bases remained unmatched. Per the germline V gene, CDR1 is SGHRS and CDR2 is YFSETQ. The CDR3 contains 13 residues. The CDR3 spells CASSWTGGNEQFF. The CDR3, as DNA: TGCGCCAGCAGCTGGACGGGAGGCAATGAGCAGTTCTTC. The complete variable domain, with remaining parts taken from reference TRBV5-1 and TRBJ2-1, reads KAGVTQTPRYLIKTRGQQVTLSCSPISGHRSVSWYQQTPGQGLQFLFEYFSETQRNKGNFPGRFSGRQFSNSRSEMNVSTLELGDSALYLCASSWTGGNEQFFGPGTRLTVL.

The CDR3 DNA reads TGTGCCAGCAGTCCGATAGCAGCAACTAATGAAAAACTGTTTTTT. Translated: CASSPIAATNEKLFF. The chain uses TRBV27 and TRBJ1-4, with unresolved D. Trimming cost V 5 bases and J 0 bases, with 10 bases left between them. The CDR3 length is 15 residues. Germline CDR1 and CDR2: MNHEY and SMNVEV (reference sequence). Looking up the rest from reference TRBV27 and TRBJ1-4 gives the full variable domain: EAQVTQNPRYLITVTGKKLTVTCSQNMNHEYMSWYRQDPGLGLRQIYYSMNVEVTDKGDVPEGYKVSRKEKRNFPLILESPSPNQTSLYFCASSPIAATNEKLFFGSGTQLSVL.

The gene calls are TRBV5-4 and TRBJ2-7, with 10 bases identical to TRBD1. The CDR3 contains 15 residues. The germline gives CDR1 SGHNT, CDR2 YYREEE (reference sequence). Losses at the gene ends were 2 bases for V and 2 bases for J; bases not matched to a gene: 4. The CDR3 nucleotides are TGTGCCAGCAGCTTAGGACAGGGGGGGACCTACGAGCAGTACTTC. Translating it yields CASSLGQGGTYEQYF.

The chain is built from TRBV5-6 and TRBJ2-7; 12 nucleotides match TRBD2. From germline, CDR1 is SGHDT and CDR2 YYEEEE. V dropped 4 bases and J dropped 3; count of bases not matched to a gene: 5. This CDR3 spans 15 amino acids. The CDR3 nucleotides are TGTGCCAGCAGCCGAGGACTAGCGGGATTCTACGAGCAGTACTTC. Its protein product is CASSRGLAGFYEQYF.

The rearrangement uses TRBV27 and TRBJ2-3; 14 nucleotides align to TRBD2. V lost 4 bases, J lost 3 bases, and 9 bases stayed unmatched. The CDR3 consists of 18 residues. Germline V lookup: CDR1 MNHEY, CDR2 SMNVEV (reference sequence). The CDR3 DNA reads TGTGCCAGCAGTTCTAGACTAGCGGGAGGGAAGGTGACAGATACGCAGTATTTT. Protein: CASSSRLAGGKVTDTQYF.

Note on this clone: Other DNA sequences in this sample translate to the same CDR3. In DNA form, the CDR3 reads TGTGCCAGCAGTCCCAGTCTCGAGCAGTACTTC. Protein sequence: CASSPSLEQYF. The genes are TRBV28 and TRBJ2-7; D remains ambiguous. Germline CDR1 MDHEN, CDR2 SYDVKM. V lost 5 bases, J lost 6 bases, and 8 bases lay in between. This CDR3 contains 11 residues.

The chain has TRBV14 and TRBJ2-7; no reliable D call. The CDR3 is made up of 12 amino acids. The germline V gene encodes CDR1 SGHDN and CDR2 FVKESK. Trimming left V 0 bases short and J 4 bases short, with 4 bases between. CDR3 amino acids: CASSQDRYEQYF. The CDR3 nucleotides read TGTGCCAGCAGCCAAGATCGGTACGAGCAGTACTTC.

V usage is TRBV10-3 and J usage is TRBJ1-1; 10 nucleotides agree with TRBD1. J gave up 4 bases and V 0 bases, and 5 bases lay outside the gene matches. CDR1 and CDR2 from the germline V gene are ENHRY and SYGVKD. The CDR3 has 16 residues. The CDR3 spells CAISESRDRGSTEAFF. CDR3 coding DNA: TGTGCCATCAGTGAGTCCCGGGACAGGGGATCCACTGAAGCTTTCTTT.